A selection of T cell receptor beta chains follows, all from one sample in a study of OX40 agonist ivuxolimab in advanced cancers. Assay: immunoSEQ multiplex PCR; the TCRdb copy retains only in-frame clones and omits some. The sample records approximately 100,000 clones, around 85% being singletons. This specimen consisted of CD4+ or CD8+ T cells sorted from blood, obtained in a trial of the OX40 agonist ivuxolimab. These receptors originate from an adult with an advanced solid tumor such as melanoma, head and neck, liver or kidney cancer. Both conserved end residues are part of each CDR3. The D gene is left open where the match is weak. Not all rows give a size; the values are once, few, many and, for expanded clones, a class.

v_call	clone_size	d_call	j_call	cdr3_nt	cdr3_aa
TRBV10-3	NA	TRBD1	TRBJ1-1	TGTGCCATCACGGGACAGATGAACACTGAAGCTTTCTTT	CAITGQMNTEAFF
TRBV29-1	NA	NA	TRBJ2-3	TGCAGCGTTGAGGCACGGGGACCCCCCGCAGATACGCAGTATTTT	CSVEARGPPADTQYF
TRBV11-3	NA	NA	TRBJ2-1	TGTGCCAGCAGCTTTTTACAAAATGAGCAGTTCTTC	CASSFLQNEQFF
TRBV5-1	NA	NA	TRBJ2-3	TGCGCCAGCAGCTTGGAGGGGCCACCACAAGATACGCAGTATTTT	CASSLEGPPQDTQYF
TRBV6-1	NA	NA	TRBJ1-1	TGTGCCTCTGCTAAGGAGGGGGGCACTGAAGCTTTCTTT	CASAKEGGTEAFF
TRBV29-1	NA	TRBD2	TRBJ2-1	TGCAGCGTCCTGGGGGGGTTTCCCCCGCACAGCTCCTACAATGAGCAGTTCTTC	CSVLGGFPPHSSYNEQFF
TRBV5-1	NA	TRBD2	TRBJ2-1	TGCGCCAGCAGCAGGGGACTAGTGGGGGGGCCCAATGAGCAGTTCTTC	CASSRGLVGGPNEQFF
TRBV6-6	NA	TRBD1	TRBJ1-2	TGTGCCAGCAGCCCGGGACAGGGTAGTGGCTACACCTTC	CASSPGQGSGYTF
TRBV7-3	NA	NA	TRBJ1-1	TGTGCCAGCAGCTCCCCGGGTTCACCCGAAGCTTTCTTT	CASSSPGSPEAFF
TRBV5-1	NA	NA	TRBJ2-7	TGCGCCAGTTCCCCCCCGCTTTTGAGCAGCGAGCAGTACTTC	CASSPPLLSSEQYF
TRBV20-1	once	NA	TRBJ2-7	TGCAGTGCTAGAGATAGTGGCTCGTCGTACTTC	CSARDSGSSYF
TRBV29-1	NA	NA	TRBJ1-5	TGCAGCGTCGGGGGGGCTAATAGCAATCAGCCCCAGCATTTT	CSVGGANSNQPQHF
TRBV14	NA	TRBD2	TRBJ2-1	TGTGCCAGCAGCCGACCAATCCCCCGACTAGCGGGGGGACAAAACAATGAGCAGTTCTTC	CASSRPIPRLAGGQNNEQFF
TRBV2	NA	NA	TRBJ2-7	TGTGCCAGCAGTGAGGCTCTCAGTGAATTCGAGCAGTACTTC	CASSEALSEFEQYF
TRBV27	few	NA	TRBJ2-7	TGTGCCAGCAGGGATCGGACTGGCCCATCATACGAGCAGTACTTC	CASRDRTGPSYEQYF
TRBV25-1	few	NA	TRBJ1-1	TGTGCCTTCACAGGAGCTTTCTTT	CAFTGAFF
TRBV6-5	NA	TRBD1	TRBJ2-5	TGTGCCAGCAGTTCGACAGGGGAAGAGACCCAGTACTTC	CASSSTGEETQYF
TRBV5-1	NA	NA	TRBJ2-1	TGCGCCAGCGGTCGGGACTGGAATGAGCAGTTCTTC	CASGRDWNEQFF
TRBV5-4	NA	TRBD2	TRBJ2-5	TGTGCCAGCAGCTCCTCGACGGGCGGGGGTCAAGAGACCCAGTACTTC	CASSSSTGGGQETQYF
TRBV19	NA	TRBD2	TRBJ2-5	TGTGCCAGTAGTATGGGACTAGCGGAGGGGGAGACCCAGTACTTC	CASSMGLAEGETQYF
TRBV6-6	NA	NA	TRBJ1-1	TGTGCCAGCGCTTCCCCCCAGGACACTGAAGCTTTCTTT	CASASPQDTEAFF
TRBV7-2	NA	NA	TRBJ1-1	TGTGCCAGCAGCTTATTCCGGGAAGCCACTGAAGCTTTCTTT	CASSLFREATEAFF
TRBV6-6	NA	TRBD1	TRBJ2-1	TGTGCCAGCAGTTCCCAGGGGGCGAAGCGCAATGAGCAGTTCTTC	CASSSQGAKRNEQFF
TRBV7-6	NA	TRBD1	TRBJ2-5	TGTGCCAGCGCGATGGGGACAGGGGACAGAGAGACCCAGTACTTC	CASAMGTGDRETQYF
TRBV7-2	NA	NA	TRBJ2-5	TGTGCCAGCAGCTTATCGGTCCAAGAGACCCAGTACTTC	CASSLSVQETQYF
TRBV11-1	NA	TRBD1	TRBJ1-2	TGTGCCAGCAGCCAAGCCCTAAGTCGACAGGGGGGAGATGGCTACACCTTC	CASSQALSRQGGDGYTF
TRBV2	NA	NA	TRBJ1-2	TGTGCCAGCAGCTTGGATGGGGGCTACACCTTC	CASSLDGGYTF
TRBV11-2	once	NA	TRBJ2-2	TGTGCCAGCAGCTTAGAGACTACGGGGCTGTTTTTT	CASSLETTGLFF
TRBV7-2	once	TRBD1	TRBJ2-3	TGTGCCAGCAGCTTTAGCCTTATTACAGGGGGAAGGGGCACAGATACGCAGTATTTT	CASSFSLITGGRGTDTQYF
TRBV7-5	NA	NA	TRBJ2-6	TGTGTCAGAAGCCCACCCAAGGGAGCTGGGGCCAACGTCCTGACTTTC	CVRSPPKGAGANVLTF
TRBV29-1	NA	NA	TRBJ1-1	TGCAGCGTCGGAGGGACCGAAGCTTTCTTT	CSVGGTEAFF
TRBV4-1	NA	NA	TRBJ2-7	TGCGCCAGCAGCCACCCCGGAAGGGGCCTTGAGCAGTACTTC	CASSHPGRGLEQYF
TRBV6-1	NA	NA	TRBJ1-2	TGTGCCAGCAGCCGGACACAATACTATGGCTACACCTTC	CASSRTQYYGYTF
TRBV2	NA	NA	TRBJ2-7	TGTGCCAGTAGGAATTGGGGGGCGCGATCCTACGAGCAGTACTTC	CASRNWGARSYEQYF
TRBV4-1	NA	TRBD1	TRBJ1-2	TGCGCCAGCAGCCCCGACGAACAGGGGGCGGGAGGCTACACCTTC	CASSPDEQGAGGYTF
TRBV7-2	few	NA	TRBJ1-5	TGTGCCAGCAGCTCTACGGTAGGGGTCCGCAATCAGCCCCAGCATTTT	CASSSTVGVRNQPQHF
TRBV5-6	few	TRBD2	TRBJ2-1	TGTGCCAGCAGCCCGTCAACCAGCGGGGGGGCGGTCAATGAGCAGTTCTTC	CASSPSTSGGAVNEQFF
TRBV19	NA	TRBD1	TRBJ1-5	TGTGCCAGTAGTATCGGGACCGGACAGGGGACACAGCCCCAGCATTTT	CASSIGTGQGTQPQHF
TRBV20-1	NA	NA	TRBJ2-3	TGCAGTGCTATAATCACAGATACGCAGTATTTT	CSAIITDTQYF
TRBV5-5	NA	NA	TRBJ2-6	TGTGCCAGCAGCTTGCTCGAGGGTAGCGGCGTCCTGACTTTC	CASSLLEGSGVLTF
TRBV7-6	NA	NA	TRBJ2-6	TGTGCCAGCAGCTTAAGGGGGGTTGGGGCCAACGTCCTGACTTTC	CASSLRGVGANVLTF
TRBV2	few	TRBD1	TRBJ1-5	TGTGCCAGCAGTGAACGGACAGGGCAACAGCCCCAGCATTTT	CASSERTGQQPQHF
TRBV7-6	NA	NA	TRBJ2-3	TGTGCCAGCAGCTTAGTAACAGGCCAACCCCCCACAGATACGCAGTATTTT	CASSLVTGQPPTDTQYF
TRBV5-1	once	NA	TRBJ1-1	TGCGCCAGCAGCACCCGGGGGGGGTTGGCGGCTTTCTTT	CASSTRGGLAAFF
TRBV5-1	NA	NA	TRBJ2-5	TGCGCCAGCAGTCCGGCAGGGGAGCTTGAGACGGGGTACTTC	CASSPAGELETGYF
TRBV11-2	NA	NA	TRBJ2-7	TGTGCCAGCAGCTCGATCGTCCGTAACGAGCAGTACTTC	CASSSIVRNEQYF